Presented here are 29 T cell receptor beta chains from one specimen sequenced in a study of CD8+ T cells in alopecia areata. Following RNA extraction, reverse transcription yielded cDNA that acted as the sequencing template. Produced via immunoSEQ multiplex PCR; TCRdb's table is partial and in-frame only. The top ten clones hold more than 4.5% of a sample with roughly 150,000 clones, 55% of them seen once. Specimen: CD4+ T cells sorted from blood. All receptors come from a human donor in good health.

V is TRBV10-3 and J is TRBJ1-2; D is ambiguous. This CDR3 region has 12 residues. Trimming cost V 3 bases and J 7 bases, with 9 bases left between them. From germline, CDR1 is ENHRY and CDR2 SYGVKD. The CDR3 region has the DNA TGTGCCATCAGTGACGAACGGTTTGGCTACACCTTC. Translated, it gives CAISDERFGYTF.

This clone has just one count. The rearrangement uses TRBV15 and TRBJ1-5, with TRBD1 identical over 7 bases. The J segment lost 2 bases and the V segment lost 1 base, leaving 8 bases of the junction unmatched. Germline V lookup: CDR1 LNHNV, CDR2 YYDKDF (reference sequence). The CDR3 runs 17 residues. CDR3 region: CATSRGRQGAGNQPQHF. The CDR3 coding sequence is TGTGCCACCAGCAGAGGAAGACAGGGAGCCGGCAATCAGCCCCAGCATTTT.

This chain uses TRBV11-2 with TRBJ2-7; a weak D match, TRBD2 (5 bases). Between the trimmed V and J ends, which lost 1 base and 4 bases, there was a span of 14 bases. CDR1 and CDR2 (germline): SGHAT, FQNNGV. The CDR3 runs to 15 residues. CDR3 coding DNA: TGTGCCAGCAGCTTAGGAGCTACTCGGGATTACGAGCAGTACTTC. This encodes CASSLGATRDYEQYF.

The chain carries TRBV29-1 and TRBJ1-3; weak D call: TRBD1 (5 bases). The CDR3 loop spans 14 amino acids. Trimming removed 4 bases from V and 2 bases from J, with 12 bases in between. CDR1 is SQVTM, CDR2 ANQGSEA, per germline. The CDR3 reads CSVGTAGAGNTIYF. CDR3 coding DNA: TGCAGCGTTGGGACGGCGGGGGCTGGAAACACCATATATTTT.

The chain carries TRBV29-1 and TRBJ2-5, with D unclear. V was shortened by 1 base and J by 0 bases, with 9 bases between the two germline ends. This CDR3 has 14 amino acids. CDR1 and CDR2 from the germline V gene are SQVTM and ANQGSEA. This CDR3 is CSVEADLYQETQYF. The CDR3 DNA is TGCAGCGTTGAAGCGGACCTGTACCAAGAGACCCAGTACTTC.

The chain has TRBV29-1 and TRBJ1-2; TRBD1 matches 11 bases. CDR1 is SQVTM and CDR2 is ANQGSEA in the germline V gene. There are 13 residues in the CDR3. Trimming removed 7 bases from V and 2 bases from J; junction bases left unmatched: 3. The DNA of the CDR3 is TGCAGCGCCCGGGACAGGGGGAACTATGGCTACACCTTC. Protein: CSARDRGNYGYTF.

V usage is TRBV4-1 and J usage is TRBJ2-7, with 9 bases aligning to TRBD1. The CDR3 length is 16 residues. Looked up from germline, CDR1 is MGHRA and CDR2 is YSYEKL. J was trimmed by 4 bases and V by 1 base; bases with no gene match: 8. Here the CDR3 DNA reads TGCGCCAGCAGCCAAGCTTTCGGGACAGGGAATTACGAGCAGTACTTC. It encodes CASSQAFGTGNYEQYF.

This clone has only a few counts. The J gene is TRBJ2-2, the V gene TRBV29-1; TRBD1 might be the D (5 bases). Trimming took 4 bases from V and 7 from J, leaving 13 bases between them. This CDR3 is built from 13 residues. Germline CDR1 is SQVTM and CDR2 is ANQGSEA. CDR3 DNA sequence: TGCAGCGTTGCCCAGGGTTTCGGCGGGGAGCTGTTTTTT. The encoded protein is CSVAQGFGGELFF.

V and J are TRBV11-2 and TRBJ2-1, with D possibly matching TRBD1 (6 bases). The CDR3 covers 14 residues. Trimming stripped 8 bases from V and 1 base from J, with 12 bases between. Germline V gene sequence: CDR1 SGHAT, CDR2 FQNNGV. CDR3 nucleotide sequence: TGTGCCAGCCGGTGGGGGCGTTCCTACAATGAGCAGTTCTTC. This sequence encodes CASRWGRSYNEQFF.

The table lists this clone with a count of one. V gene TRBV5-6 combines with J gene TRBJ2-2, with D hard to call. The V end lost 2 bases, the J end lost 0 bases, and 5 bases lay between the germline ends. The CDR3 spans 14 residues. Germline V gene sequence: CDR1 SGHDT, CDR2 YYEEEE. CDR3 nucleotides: TGTGCCAGCAGCTTTATGCCGAACACCGGGGAGCTGTTTTTT. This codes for CASSFMPNTGELFF.

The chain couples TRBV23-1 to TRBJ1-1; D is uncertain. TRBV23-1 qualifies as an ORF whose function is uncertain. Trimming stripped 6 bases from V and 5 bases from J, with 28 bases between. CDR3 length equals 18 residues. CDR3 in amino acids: CASSPLATYRRPGTEAFF. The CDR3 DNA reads TGCGCCAGCAGCCCCCTGGCTACCTACCGGAGGCCGGGGACTGAAGCTTTCTTT.

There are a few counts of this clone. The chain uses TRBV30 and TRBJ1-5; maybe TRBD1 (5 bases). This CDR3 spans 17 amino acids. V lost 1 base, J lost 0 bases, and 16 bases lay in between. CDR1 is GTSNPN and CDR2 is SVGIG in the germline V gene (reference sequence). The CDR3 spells CAWSAGAIILSNQPQHF. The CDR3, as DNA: TGTGCCTGGAGTGCTGGGGCAATCATCCTTAGCAATCAGCCCCAGCATTTT.

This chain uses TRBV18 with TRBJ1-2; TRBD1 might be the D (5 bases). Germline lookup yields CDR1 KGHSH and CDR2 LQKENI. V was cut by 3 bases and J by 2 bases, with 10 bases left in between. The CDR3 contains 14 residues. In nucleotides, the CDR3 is TGTGCCAGCTCACCGAGGACAAGAAACTATGGCTACACCTTC. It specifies CASSPRTRNYGYTF.

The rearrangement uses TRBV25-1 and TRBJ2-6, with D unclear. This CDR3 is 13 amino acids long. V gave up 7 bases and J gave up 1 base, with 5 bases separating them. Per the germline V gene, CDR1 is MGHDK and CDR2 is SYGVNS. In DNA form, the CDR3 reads TGTGCCAGCACTCCGTCTGGGGCCAACGTCCTGACTTTC. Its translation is CASTPSGANVLTF.

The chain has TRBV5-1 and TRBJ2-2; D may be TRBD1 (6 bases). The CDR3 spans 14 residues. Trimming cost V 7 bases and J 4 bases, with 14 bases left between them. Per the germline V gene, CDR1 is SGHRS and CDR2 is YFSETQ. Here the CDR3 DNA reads TGCGCCAGCTACAGAACAGGGAGCACCGGGGAGCTGTTTTTT. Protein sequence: CASYRTGSTGELFF.

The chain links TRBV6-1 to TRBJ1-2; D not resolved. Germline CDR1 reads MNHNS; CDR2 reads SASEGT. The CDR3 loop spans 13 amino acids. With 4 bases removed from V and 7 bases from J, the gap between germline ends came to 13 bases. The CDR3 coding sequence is TGTGCCAGCAGTGTGTACCAGCGTGGTGGCTACACCTTC. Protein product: CASSVYQRGGYTF.

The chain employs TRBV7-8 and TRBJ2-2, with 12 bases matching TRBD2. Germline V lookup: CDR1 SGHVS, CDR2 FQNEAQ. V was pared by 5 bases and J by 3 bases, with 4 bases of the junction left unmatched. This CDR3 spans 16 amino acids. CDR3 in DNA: TGTGCCAGCAGCATTGGACTAGCGGGGTACACCGGGGAGCTGTTTTTT. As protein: CASSIGLAGYTGELFF. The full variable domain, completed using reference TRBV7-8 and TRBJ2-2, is GAGVSQSPRYKVAKRGQDVALRCDPISGHVSLFWYQQALGQGPEFLTYFQNEAQLDKSGLPSDRFFAERPEGSVSTLKIQRTQQEDSAVYLCASSIGLAGYTGELFFGEGSRLTVL.

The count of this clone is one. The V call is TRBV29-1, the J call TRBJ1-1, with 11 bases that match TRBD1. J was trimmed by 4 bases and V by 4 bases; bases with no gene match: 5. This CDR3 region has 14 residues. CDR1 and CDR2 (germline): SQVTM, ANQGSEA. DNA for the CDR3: TGCAGCGTTGGACCCGGGACAGGGGGCACTGAAGCTTTCTTT. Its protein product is CSVGPGTGGTEAFF.

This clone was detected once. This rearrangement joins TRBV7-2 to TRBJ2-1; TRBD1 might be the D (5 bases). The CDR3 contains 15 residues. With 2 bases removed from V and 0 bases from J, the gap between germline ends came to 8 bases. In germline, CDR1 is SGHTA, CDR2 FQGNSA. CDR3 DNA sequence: TGTGCCAGCAGCTTAAGTCAGGGCTCCTACAATGAGCAGTTCTTC. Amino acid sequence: CASSLSQGSYNEQFF.

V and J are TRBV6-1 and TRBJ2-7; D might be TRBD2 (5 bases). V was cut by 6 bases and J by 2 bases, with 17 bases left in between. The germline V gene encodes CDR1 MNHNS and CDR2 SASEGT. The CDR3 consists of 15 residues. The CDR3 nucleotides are TGTGCCAGCAGAGGTTCGGTAGCGCATGCCTACGAGCAGTACTTC. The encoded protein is CASRGSVAHAYEQYF.

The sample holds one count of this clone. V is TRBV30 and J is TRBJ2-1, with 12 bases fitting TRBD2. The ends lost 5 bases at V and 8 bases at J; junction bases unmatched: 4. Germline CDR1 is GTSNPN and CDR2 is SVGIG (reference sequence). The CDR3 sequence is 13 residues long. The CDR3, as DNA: TGTGCCTGGGCTAGCGGGAGGGTAGATGAGCAGTTCTTC. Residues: CAWASGRVDEQFF.

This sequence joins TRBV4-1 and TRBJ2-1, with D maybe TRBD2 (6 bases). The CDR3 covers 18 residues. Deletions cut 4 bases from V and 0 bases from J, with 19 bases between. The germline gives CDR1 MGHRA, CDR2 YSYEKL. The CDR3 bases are TGCGCCAGCAGCCCCACACCCAAAATCGGGAGCTCCTACAATGAGCAGTTCTTC. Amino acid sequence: CASSPTPKIGSSYNEQFF.

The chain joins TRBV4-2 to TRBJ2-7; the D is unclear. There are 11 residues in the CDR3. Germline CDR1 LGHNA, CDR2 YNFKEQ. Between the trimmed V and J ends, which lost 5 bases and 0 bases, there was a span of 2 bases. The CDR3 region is CASSDSYEQYF. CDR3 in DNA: TGTGCCAGCAGCGACTCCTACGAGCAGTACTTC.

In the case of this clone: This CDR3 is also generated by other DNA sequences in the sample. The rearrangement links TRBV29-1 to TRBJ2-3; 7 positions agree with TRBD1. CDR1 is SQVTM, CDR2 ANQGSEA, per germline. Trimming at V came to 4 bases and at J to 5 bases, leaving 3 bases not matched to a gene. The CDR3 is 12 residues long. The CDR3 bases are TGCAGCGTTGGACAGGGCGGAGATACGCAGTATTTT. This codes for CSVGQGGDTQYF.

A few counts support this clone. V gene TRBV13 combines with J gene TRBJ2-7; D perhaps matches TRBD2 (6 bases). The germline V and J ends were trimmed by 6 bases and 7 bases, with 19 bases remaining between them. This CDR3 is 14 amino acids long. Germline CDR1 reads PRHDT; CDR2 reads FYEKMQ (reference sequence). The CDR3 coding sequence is TGTGCCAGCAGTTCCTGGGACTCTACGGGGGAGCAGTACTTC. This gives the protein CASSSWDSTGEQYF.

The CDR3 sequence is CASSVASSGVDNEQFF. The CDR3 coding sequence is TGTGCCAGCAGCGTGGCTTCTAGCGGGGTTGACAATGAGCAGTTCTTC. The J gene is TRBJ2-1, the V gene TRBV9; TRBD2 matches 9 bases. The CDR3 is 16 residues long. After removal of 2 bases from V and 5 bases from J, the junction contained 8 bases not matched to a gene. Germline lookup yields CDR1 SGDLS and CDR2 YYNGEE. Supplemented by reference TRBV9 and TRBJ2-1, the full variable domain reads DSGVTQTPKHLITATGQRVTLRCSPRSGDLSVYWYQQSLDQGLQFLIQYYNGEERAKGNILERFSAQQFPDLHSELNLSSLELGDSALYFCASSVASSGVDNEQFFGPGTRLTVL.

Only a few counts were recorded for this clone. The CDR3 region is CASSKSPQVNYGYTF. The DNA of the CDR3 is TGTGCCAGCAGCAAGAGCCCACAGGTCAACTATGGCTACACCTTC. The rearrangement joins TRBV9 to TRBJ1-2, with TRBD1 as a possible D gene (5 bases). Looked up from germline, CDR1 is SGDLS and CDR2 is YYNGEE. CDR3 length equals 15 residues. The V end lost 4 bases, the J end lost 2 bases, and 15 bases lay between the germline ends. Drawing the rest from reference TRBV9 and TRBJ1-2, the complete variable domain is DSGVTQTPKHLITATGQRVTLRCSPRSGDLSVYWYQQSLDQGLQFLIQYYNGEERAKGNILERFSAQQFPDLHSELNLSSLELGDSALYFCASSKSPQVNYGYTFGSGTRLTVV.

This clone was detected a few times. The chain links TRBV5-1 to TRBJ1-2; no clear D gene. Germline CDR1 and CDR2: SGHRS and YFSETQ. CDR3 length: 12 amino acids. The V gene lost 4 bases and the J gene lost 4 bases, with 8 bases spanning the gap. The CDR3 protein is CASSTEGYGYTF. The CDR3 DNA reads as TGCGCCAGCAGCACCGAAGGCTATGGCTACACCTTC.

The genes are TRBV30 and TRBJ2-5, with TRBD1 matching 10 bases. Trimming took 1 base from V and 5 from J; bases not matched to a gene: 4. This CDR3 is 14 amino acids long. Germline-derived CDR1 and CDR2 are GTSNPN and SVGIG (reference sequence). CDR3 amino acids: CAWSGGQGRETQYF. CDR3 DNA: TGTGCCTGGAGTGGGGGACAGGGGCGTGAGACCCAGTACTTC.